This entry describes one TCR beta chain. Its specificity is not known. This specimen comes from a study of blood T cells in healthy people across ages. Across the whole study: In model experiments, template switching was able to capture about one barcoded beta molecule for every two T cells that were present. Study-level findings and limits: Higher diversity, along with more naive CD4+ cells, distinguished long-lived donors from aged donors.

Primed by a sample-barcoded 5' primer and a J-beta primer mix, a second PCR proceeded for roughly 7 to 12 cycles. Each cDNA molecule was tagged by a template-switch adaptor that had 12 random nucleotides. MiXCR was run by TCRdb on the 5' RACE reads, yielding one entry per CDR3 protein. The sample consists of roughly 800,000 distinct CDR3 sequences, roughly 60% of them appearing once. Germline-derived CDR1 and CDR2 are MNHEY and SVGEGT. The CDR3 runs to 16 residues. The J segment lost 7 bases and the V segment lost 4 bases, leaving 11 bases of the junction unmatched. This TCR was sampled from a man aged 25 to 40 in good health. What was sequenced was blood. This rearrangement joins TRBV6-2 or TRBV6-3 to TRBJ1-2, with 11 bases aligning to TRBD1. CDR3 in amino acids: CASSSRWDRGSGGYTF. In nucleotides, the CDR3 is TGTGCCAGCAGTTCTCGCTGGGACAGGGGGTCGGGTGGCTACACCTTC.